The 22 T cell receptor beta chains presented below share a single source sample, sequenced in a study of T cells after yellow fever vaccination. TCRdb analysed the 5' RACE reads with MiXCR anew, one entry per CDR3 protein. The sample includes about 63,000 distinct CDR3 sequences, approximately 7% of them seen just once. The source was CD8+ T cells sorted from PBMCs, collected 15 days after the yellow fever booster vaccination. The receptors shown here come from a man aged 30 to 39 who received the YFV17D yellow fever vaccine.

This clonotype has a count of ten or more. The rearrangement joins TRBV5-1 to TRBJ2-1; D possibly corresponds to TRBD2 (6 bases). Germline V gene lookup returns CDR1 SGHRS and CDR2 YFSETQ. V was pared by 5 bases and J by 1 base, with 16 bases between. The CDR3 runs 16 residues. CDR3 protein: CASRTSGESSYNEQFF. The CDR3 DNA sequence: TGCGCCAGCAGAACCTCGGGGGAGAGTTCCTACAATGAGCAGTTCTTC.

This clonotype was recorded at least ten times. V usage is TRBV5-6 and J usage is TRBJ2-7; D perhaps matches TRBD1 (6 bases). This CDR3 comprises 13 residues. Germline CDR1 reads SGHDT; CDR2 reads YYEEEE. Trimming took 4 bases from V and 3 from J, leaving 11 bases between them. CDR3 DNA sequence: TGTGCCAGCAGCAACCGGACAGACTACGAGCAGTACTTC. Translating it yields CASSNRTDYEQYF.

In its sample, this clonotype was seen many times. The J gene is TRBJ2-1, the V gene TRBV15; 8 bases are a match to TRBD2. Germline values: CDR1 LNHNV, CDR2 YYDKDF (reference sequence). The CDR3 has 14 amino acids. With 8 bases clipped from V and 8 bases from J, the junction kept 11 bases outside the gene matches. The CDR3 region is CATAQREWRDEQFF. The CDR3 DNA is TGTGCCACCGCTCAGCGGGAGTGGAGGGATGAGCAGTTCTTC.

This clonotype came up many times. The chain has TRBV12-3 or TRBV12-4 and TRBJ2-1; TRBD2 aligns across 8 bases. Losses at the gene ends were 4 bases for V and 2 bases for J; bases not matched to a gene: 4. The CDR3 sequence is 15 residues long. CDR3 protein: CASSSSGSPYNEQFF. DNA of the CDR3: TGTGCCAGCAGTTCGAGCGGGAGCCCCTACAATGAGCAGTTCTTC.

This clonotype was seen repeatedly, ten times or more. This chain joins TRBV28 and TRBJ2-7; D possibly corresponds to TRBD2 (6 bases). Trimming left V 7 bases short and J 10 bases short, with 14 bases between. The length of the CDR3 is 11 residues. Germline CDR1 reads MDHEN; CDR2 reads SYDVKM. The DNA for the CDR3 is TGTGCCAGCAACCAACCGGGAGTACAGTACTTC. It specifies CASNQPGVQYF.

Notes on this clonotype: This may stem from a read error, because a much larger clone lies one nucleotide away. The chain couples TRBV3-1 to TRBJ2-5; unclear D gene. The V end was cut by 8 bases, the J end by 4 bases, with 20 bases between. Germline values: CDR1 LGHDT, CDR2 YNNKEL (reference sequence). The CDR3 runs 15 residues. CDR3 sequence (DNA): TGTGCCAGCGTTCAGAGCTCCTATGGGGTAGAGACCCAGTACTTC. Translating it yields CASVQSSYGVETQYF.

This clonotype was picked up a small number of times. The chain links TRBV9 to TRBJ2-3, with D possibly TRBD2 on 6 matching bases. V lost 0 bases and J 2 bases, leaving 13 bases between the germline ends. This CDR3 spans 16 amino acids. CDR1 is SGDLS and CDR2 is YYNGEE in the germline V gene. The CDR3 DNA follows: TGTGCCAGCAGCGTAGCTGGGGCGGGATCCACAGATACGCAGTATTTT. It specifies CASSVAGAGSTDTQYF.

The rearrangement joins TRBV30 to TRBJ1-3; 7 bases fit TRBD1. V lost 4 bases to trimming and J lost 2 bases; unmatched junction nucleotides: 17. Per germline, CDR1 GTSNPN and CDR2 SVGIG (reference sequence). This CDR3 has 18 amino acids. The CDR3 is CAWTTAAGGLRTGNTIYF. The CDR3 nucleotides are TGTGCCTGGACAACGGCGGCAGGGGGTTTAAGGACTGGAAACACCATATATTTT.

This clonotype was seen repeatedly, ten times or more. The chain has TRBV19 and TRBJ2-1; 8 bases line up with TRBD2. Germline V gives CDR1 LNHDA, CDR2 SQIVND (reference sequence). This CDR3 has 12 residues. Trimming removed 6 bases from V and 13 bases from J; junction bases left unmatched: 8. CDR3 sequence (DNA): TGTGCCAGTAGCCCTAGCGGGCCTAATCAGTTCTTC. Translation gives CASSPSGPNQFF.

This clonotype has at least ten counts. The chain uses TRBV27 and TRBJ2-5; D possibly corresponds to TRBD1 (5 bases). Germline CDR1 is MNHEY and CDR2 is SMNVEV (reference sequence). The CDR3 runs 14 residues. The ends were cut back, 4 bases at V and 1 base at J, with 10 bases in the middle. The CDR3 loop is CASSSRQIQETQYF. In DNA, the CDR3 is TGTGCCAGCAGTTCAAGACAGATCCAAGAGACCCAGTACTTC.

This clonotype was counted ten times or more. The chain recombines TRBV30 with TRBJ1-2, with a weak D call TRBD1 (5 bases). Germline values: CDR1 GTSNPN, CDR2 SVGIG (reference sequence). The CDR3 loop spans 13 amino acids. V lost 2 bases, J lost 3 bases, and 10 bases lay in between. The chain's CDR3 is CAWSTTGDYGYTF. CDR3 nucleotides: TGTGCCTGGAGTACCACAGGTGACTATGGCTACACCTTC.

CDR3 region: CASSSSHRQAEQFF. Here the CDR3 DNA reads TGTGCCAGCAGTTCGTCCCACCGACAGGCTGAGCAGTTCTTC. This chain connects TRBV12-3 or TRBV12-4 to TRBJ2-1, with D maybe TRBD1 (6 bases). Trimming took 4 bases from V and 9 from J, leaving 16 bases between them. The CDR3 has 14 amino acids.

Ten or more counts support this clonotype. This chain joins TRBV20-1 and TRBJ2-3; 8 bases match TRBD2. CDR1 is DFQATT and CDR2 is SNEGSKA in the germline V gene (reference sequence). V dropped 0 bases and J dropped 0; count of bases not matched to a gene: 14. The CDR3 contains 19 residues. CDR3 DNA sequence: TGCAGTGCTAGAGATCCGCTAGCGGGCGAAGGGGTTAGCACAGATACGCAGTATTTT. Translating it yields CSARDPLAGEGVSTDTQYF.

This clonotype has ten or more counts. The rearrangement joins TRBV6-9 to TRBJ2-1, with a weak D call TRBD2 (6 bases). Germline lookup yields CDR1 MNHGY and CDR2 SVAAGI. CDR3 length: 15 residues. Between the trimmed V and J ends, which lost 4 bases and 0 bases, there was a span of 10 bases. The chain's CDR3 is CASSLFGSSYNEQFF. The CDR3 DNA reads TGTGCCAGCAGTTTGTTCGGGAGCTCCTACAATGAGCAGTTCTTC.

This clonotype was detected only a few times. This chain joins TRBV5-4 and TRBJ1-1, with D possibly TRBD1 on 5 matching bases. Germline V lookup: CDR1 SGHNT, CDR2 YYREEE (reference sequence). V dropped 0 bases and J dropped 6 bases, with 9 bases sitting between them. CDR3 length: 13 amino acids. CDR3 sequence: CASSLGTLPEAFF. The CDR3 DNA sequence: TGTGCCAGCAGCTTGGGGACACTCCCTGAAGCTTTCTTT.

There are many counts of this clonotype. This sequence joins TRBV11-2 and TRBJ2-3, with D hard to call. Germline values: CDR1 SGHAT, CDR2 FQNNGV. CDR3 length: 11 amino acids. The V end lost 7 bases, the J end lost 6 bases, and 8 bases lay between the germline ends. The CDR3 DNA sequence: TGTGCCAGCATTTCCGCCGATACGCAGTATTTT. Translated, it gives CASISADTQYF. The variable domain in full, with the rest retrieved from reference TRBV11-2 and TRBJ2-3, is EAGVAQSPRYKIIEKRQSVAFWCNPISGHATLYWYQQILGQGPKLLIQFQNNGVVDDSQLPKDRFSAERLKGVDSTLKIQPAKLEDSAVYLCASISADTQYFGPGTRLTVL.

This clonotype showed up just a few times. V and J are TRBV27 and TRBJ2-7; TRBD1 aligns across 9 bases. There are 14 residues in the CDR3. Germline CDR1 reads MNHEY; CDR2 reads SMNVEV (reference sequence). The V and J ends lost 5 bases and 5 bases, in that order; junction bases with no gene match: 7. The CDR3 sequence is CASSLGTGCNEQYF. For the CDR3, the DNA is TGTGCCAGCAGTCTCGGGACAGGGTGCAACGAGCAGTACTTC.

This clonotype was found many times. The chain carries TRBV6-1 and TRBJ2-7; no definite D call. This CDR3 is 13 amino acids long. V was cut by 2 bases and J by 2 bases, with 7 bases left in between. The germline V gene has CDR1 MNHNS and CDR2 SASEGT. This chain's CDR3 is CASSESPAYEQYF. CDR3 nucleotides: TGTGCCAGCAGTGAAAGTCCGGCCTACGAGCAGTACTTC.

With regard to this clonotype: Being one base from a much bigger clone, this may be a read error. This chain connects TRBV5-1 to TRBJ2-7; D not resolved. Germline V gene lookup returns CDR1 SGHRS and CDR2 YFSETQ. The CDR3 consists of 14 residues. V lost 0 bases to trimming and J lost 2 bases, with 9 bases between them. CDR3 sequence: CASSLDGYPYEQYF. CDR3 nucleotide sequence: TGCGCCAGCAGCTTGGACGGGTACCCCTACGAGCAGTACTTC.

This clonotype has ten or more counts. The V and J genes are TRBV7-2 and TRBJ2-3, with D unresolved. V lost 2 bases to trimming and J lost 5 bases, with 14 bases between them. CDR1 and CDR2 from the germline V gene are SGHTA and FQGNSA. The CDR3 spans 15 residues. CDR3 in DNA: TGTGCCAGCAGCTTACATCCGGGTTTAGGAGATACGCAGTATTTT. As protein: CASSLHPGLGDTQYF. Using reference TRBV7-2 and TRBJ2-3 for the parts outside the CDR3, the full variable domain is GAGVSQSPSNKVTEKGKDVELRCDPISGHTALYWYRQSLGQGLEFLIYFQGNSAPDKSGLPSDRFSAERTGGSVSTLTIQRTQQEDSAVYLCASSLHPGLGDTQYFGPGTRLTVL.

This clonotype came up many times. This rearrangement joins TRBV6-2 or TRBV6-3 to TRBJ2-7; 11 nucleotides match TRBD2. The J segment lost 3 bases and the V segment lost 5 bases, leaving 9 bases of the junction unmatched. This CDR3 has 16 amino acids. The germline V gene encodes CDR1 MNHEY and CDR2 SVGEGT. The CDR3 nucleotides are TGTGCCAGCAGTCTTGGGGAACTAGCGGGAGACTACGAGCAGTACTTC. Translated, it gives CASSLGELAGDYEQYF.

The rearrangement joins TRBV20-1 to TRBJ2-1; 7 positions agree with TRBD1. The CDR3 has 18 amino acids. Germline V gene data show CDR1 as DFQATT and CDR2 as SNEGSKA (reference sequence). The J segment lost 7 bases and the V segment lost 0 bases, leaving 18 bases of the junction unmatched. The CDR3 nucleotides read TGCAGTGCTAGAGATAGGATGTTCGAGGACAGGAGACCGAATGAGCAGTTCTTC. Protein product: CSARDRMFEDRRPNEQFF.